This T cell receptor beta chain came from a study of PD-1 blockade in classical Hodgkin lymphoma (TCRdb year 2020). Some background on the complete study: Nivolumab dosing was 3 mg/kg intravenously every 2 weeks, continuing until either disease progression or unacceptable toxicity. The study used CyTOF and TCR beta sequencing to define a peripheral blood immune signature of response to PD-1 blockade in classical Hodgkin lymphoma. The research as a whole found: Trial patients achieving complete response had baseline diversity similar to newly diagnosed patients, whereas partial responders and progressors had significantly lower diversity. Only a single clinical trial cohort was studied, and what caused the repertoire differences, possibly disease activity or prior therapy, remained undefined. Lower diversity was seen in patients whose nivolumab began less than 1 year after ASCT, and these patients were left out of later analyses so that immune reconstitution would not confound the results. A significant rise by C4D1 was seen in CD4+ but not CD8+ TCR diversity (p=0.0027 vs p=0.16), with the rise being most apparent in complete responders (p=0.02). Baseline TCR diversity was reported to be lower in newly diagnosed patients than in healthy donors and to be lower still in relapsed/refractory patients.

Points on this clone: The specificity of this receptor is unknown. Base qualities are not provided; no much larger clone lies one nucleotide away.

The CDR3 starts with the cysteine, ends with the phenylalanine, and has 15 residues. The only DNA kept is the CDR3, 45 bases in frame from the first base. From a lookup of the germline V gene, CDR1 and CDR2 are MDHEN and SYDVKM. V and J lose 4 bases and 0 bases, and a span of 12 bases separates them. Reading the label with the study, this specimen's time point is: cycle 1 day 1 (C1D1), immediately before nivolumab initiation. All trial patients had relapsed after autologous stem cell transplantation, with cohorts A, B and C differing in prior brentuximab vedotin exposure. The trial cohort was composed of about 54 patients with relapsed/refractory classical Hodgkin lymphoma, for whom complete response, partial response or progressive disease was recorded as best overall response. Single-agent nivolumab was administered to trial patients in the multi-cohort phase II CheckMate 205 trial. An independent review committee assessed best overall response by applying the 2007 International Working Group response criteria. Trial PBMCs were collected immediately before nivolumab initiation (C1D1) and during therapy at cycle 2 day 1 and cycle 4 day 1. Peripheral blood was collected in 8 mL Vacutainer Cell Preparation Tubes, from which PBMCs were isolated by centrifugation and then cryopreserved.

The Qiagen DNeasy kit was used to extract genomic DNA both from unsorted PBMCs and from the negatively selected CD4+ and CD8+ fractions. TCR beta CDR3 regions were amplified by immunoSEQ multiplex PCR using primers annealing to V and J segments. A synthetic immune receptor repertoire was used to minimize amplification bias, and remaining bias was computationally removed after sequencing. Per the source publication's procedure: Repertoire diversity was quantified as the Shannon entropy index using custom Python scripts. Unsorted, CD4+ and CD8+ repertoires were analyzed separately, except for combined analyses in which CD4+ and CD8+ sequences were merged in silico. Clonal expansion was defined as at least a 2-fold frequency increase after treatment relative to C1D1, with a pseudocount of 0.5 for undetected baseline clones. Clones with 0 or 1 copy at C1D1 were classified as singleton clones, and clones with 2 or more copies were classified as non-singleton clones. Clones expanded in unsorted samples were annotated as CD4+, CD8+ or unknown by matching protein sequences in sorted samples from the same patient. Wilcoxon tests on paired samples were used to test diversity changes from C1D1 to C4D1. This is the immuneACCESS table as TCRdb keeps it, with only in-frame sequences that have V and J called. A part of the clones is gone; compared with another copy, unresolved V genes explain less than half, and the rest is unexplained. V and J calls and clone size come straight from that table; D and trimming were deduced from the DNA. The sample table contains fewer than 50,000 clones; only one count was recorded for roughly 90% of them. In total, the top ten clones hold roughly a tenth of the sample.

The TCR sequence derives from a human donor with classical Hodgkin lymphoma. Sequencing was performed on peripheral blood mononuclear cells (PBMCs), taken at baseline. The V and J segments used are TRBV28 and TRBJ1-2, with TRBD1 as a weak D call on 6 bases. The nucleotide sequence reads TGTGCCAGCAGTTCCCGGACAGAAGCTAACTATGGCTACACCTTC. Its translation is CASSSRTEANYGYTF.